Listed here are 5 T cell receptor beta chains from one sample, sequenced in a study of blood T cell repertoires in COVID-19. TCRdb's copy holds only in-frame clones and misses some; the assay was immunoSEQ multiplex PCR. The sample shows 300,000 to 400,000 clones, around 80% of them seen only once. The sequencing sample was made of peripheral blood. These receptors were taken from a man aged 25 to 40 with active or convalescent COVID-19.

V gene TRBV4-2 combines with J gene TRBJ1-1; D may be TRBD1 (5 bases). Per germline, CDR1 LGHNA and CDR2 YNFKEQ. The CDR3 spans 15 residues. V was clipped by 1 base and J by 1 base, with 10 bases between them. This chain's CDR3 is CASSQVKQENTEAFF. CDR3 nucleotides: TGTGCCAGCAGCCAAGTCAAACAGGAGAACACTGAAGCTTTCTTT.

In the case of this clone: The same CDR3 is also encoded by other DNA sequences in this sample. This chain joins TRBV6-5 and TRBJ2-2; 7 bases agree with TRBD1. J gave up 3 bases and V 2 bases, and 0 bases lay outside the gene matches. Germline V gene data show CDR1 as MNHEY and CDR2 as SVGAGI. The CDR3 totals 14 residues. The CDR3 DNA reads as TGTGCCAGCAGTTACGACAGGGACACCGGGGAGCTGTTTTTT. Translation gives CASSYDRDTGELFF.

The chain joins TRBV30 to TRBJ2-7, with TRBD2 identical over 8 bases. The CDR3 loop spans 13 amino acids. Unmatched junction bases numbered 6, after V lost 4 bases and J lost 4 bases. Germline CDR1 reads GTSNPN; CDR2 reads SVGIG (reference sequence). The CDR3 DNA reads as TGTGCCTGGAAAAGGGAGCGGGAGTACGAGCAGTACTTC. Its protein is CAWKREREYEQYF.

The rearrangement links TRBV9 to TRBJ2-3; 11 bases agree with TRBD2. The CDR3 is 15 amino acids. J was trimmed by 1 base and V by 2 bases; bases with no gene match: 0. The germline V gene has CDR1 SGDLS and CDR2 YYNGEE. The CDR3 region is CASSVSGGGTDTQYF. DNA of the CDR3: TGTGCCAGCAGCGTTAGCGGGGGGGGCACAGATACGCAGTATTTT.

The chain joins TRBV6-5 to TRBJ2-7, with 7 bases identical to TRBD1. The CDR3 covers 16 residues. V lost 0 bases and J lost 4; bases outside the gene matches: 9. Looked up from germline, CDR1 is MNHEY and CDR2 is SVGAGI. The CDR3 bases are TGTGCCAGCAGTTACTCGCGGGTCGAGGGGGCATACGAGCAGTACTTC. It yields the protein CASSYSRVEGAYEQYF.